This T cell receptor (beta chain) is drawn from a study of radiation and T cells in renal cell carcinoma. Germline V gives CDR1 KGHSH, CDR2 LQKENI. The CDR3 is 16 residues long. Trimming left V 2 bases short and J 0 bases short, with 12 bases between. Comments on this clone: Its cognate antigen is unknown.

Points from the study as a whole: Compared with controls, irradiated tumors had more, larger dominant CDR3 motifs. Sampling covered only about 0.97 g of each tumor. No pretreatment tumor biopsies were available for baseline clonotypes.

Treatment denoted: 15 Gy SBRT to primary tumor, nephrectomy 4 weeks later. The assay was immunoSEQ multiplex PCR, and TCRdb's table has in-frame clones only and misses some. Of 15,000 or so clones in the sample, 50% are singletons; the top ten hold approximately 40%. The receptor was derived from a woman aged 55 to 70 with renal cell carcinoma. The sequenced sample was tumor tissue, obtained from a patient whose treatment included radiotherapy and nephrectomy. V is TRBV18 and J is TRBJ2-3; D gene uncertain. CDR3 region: CASSPAGRLSTDTQYF. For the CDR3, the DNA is TGTGCCAGCTCACCAGCCGGGCGTCTCAGCACAGATACGCAGTATTTT.